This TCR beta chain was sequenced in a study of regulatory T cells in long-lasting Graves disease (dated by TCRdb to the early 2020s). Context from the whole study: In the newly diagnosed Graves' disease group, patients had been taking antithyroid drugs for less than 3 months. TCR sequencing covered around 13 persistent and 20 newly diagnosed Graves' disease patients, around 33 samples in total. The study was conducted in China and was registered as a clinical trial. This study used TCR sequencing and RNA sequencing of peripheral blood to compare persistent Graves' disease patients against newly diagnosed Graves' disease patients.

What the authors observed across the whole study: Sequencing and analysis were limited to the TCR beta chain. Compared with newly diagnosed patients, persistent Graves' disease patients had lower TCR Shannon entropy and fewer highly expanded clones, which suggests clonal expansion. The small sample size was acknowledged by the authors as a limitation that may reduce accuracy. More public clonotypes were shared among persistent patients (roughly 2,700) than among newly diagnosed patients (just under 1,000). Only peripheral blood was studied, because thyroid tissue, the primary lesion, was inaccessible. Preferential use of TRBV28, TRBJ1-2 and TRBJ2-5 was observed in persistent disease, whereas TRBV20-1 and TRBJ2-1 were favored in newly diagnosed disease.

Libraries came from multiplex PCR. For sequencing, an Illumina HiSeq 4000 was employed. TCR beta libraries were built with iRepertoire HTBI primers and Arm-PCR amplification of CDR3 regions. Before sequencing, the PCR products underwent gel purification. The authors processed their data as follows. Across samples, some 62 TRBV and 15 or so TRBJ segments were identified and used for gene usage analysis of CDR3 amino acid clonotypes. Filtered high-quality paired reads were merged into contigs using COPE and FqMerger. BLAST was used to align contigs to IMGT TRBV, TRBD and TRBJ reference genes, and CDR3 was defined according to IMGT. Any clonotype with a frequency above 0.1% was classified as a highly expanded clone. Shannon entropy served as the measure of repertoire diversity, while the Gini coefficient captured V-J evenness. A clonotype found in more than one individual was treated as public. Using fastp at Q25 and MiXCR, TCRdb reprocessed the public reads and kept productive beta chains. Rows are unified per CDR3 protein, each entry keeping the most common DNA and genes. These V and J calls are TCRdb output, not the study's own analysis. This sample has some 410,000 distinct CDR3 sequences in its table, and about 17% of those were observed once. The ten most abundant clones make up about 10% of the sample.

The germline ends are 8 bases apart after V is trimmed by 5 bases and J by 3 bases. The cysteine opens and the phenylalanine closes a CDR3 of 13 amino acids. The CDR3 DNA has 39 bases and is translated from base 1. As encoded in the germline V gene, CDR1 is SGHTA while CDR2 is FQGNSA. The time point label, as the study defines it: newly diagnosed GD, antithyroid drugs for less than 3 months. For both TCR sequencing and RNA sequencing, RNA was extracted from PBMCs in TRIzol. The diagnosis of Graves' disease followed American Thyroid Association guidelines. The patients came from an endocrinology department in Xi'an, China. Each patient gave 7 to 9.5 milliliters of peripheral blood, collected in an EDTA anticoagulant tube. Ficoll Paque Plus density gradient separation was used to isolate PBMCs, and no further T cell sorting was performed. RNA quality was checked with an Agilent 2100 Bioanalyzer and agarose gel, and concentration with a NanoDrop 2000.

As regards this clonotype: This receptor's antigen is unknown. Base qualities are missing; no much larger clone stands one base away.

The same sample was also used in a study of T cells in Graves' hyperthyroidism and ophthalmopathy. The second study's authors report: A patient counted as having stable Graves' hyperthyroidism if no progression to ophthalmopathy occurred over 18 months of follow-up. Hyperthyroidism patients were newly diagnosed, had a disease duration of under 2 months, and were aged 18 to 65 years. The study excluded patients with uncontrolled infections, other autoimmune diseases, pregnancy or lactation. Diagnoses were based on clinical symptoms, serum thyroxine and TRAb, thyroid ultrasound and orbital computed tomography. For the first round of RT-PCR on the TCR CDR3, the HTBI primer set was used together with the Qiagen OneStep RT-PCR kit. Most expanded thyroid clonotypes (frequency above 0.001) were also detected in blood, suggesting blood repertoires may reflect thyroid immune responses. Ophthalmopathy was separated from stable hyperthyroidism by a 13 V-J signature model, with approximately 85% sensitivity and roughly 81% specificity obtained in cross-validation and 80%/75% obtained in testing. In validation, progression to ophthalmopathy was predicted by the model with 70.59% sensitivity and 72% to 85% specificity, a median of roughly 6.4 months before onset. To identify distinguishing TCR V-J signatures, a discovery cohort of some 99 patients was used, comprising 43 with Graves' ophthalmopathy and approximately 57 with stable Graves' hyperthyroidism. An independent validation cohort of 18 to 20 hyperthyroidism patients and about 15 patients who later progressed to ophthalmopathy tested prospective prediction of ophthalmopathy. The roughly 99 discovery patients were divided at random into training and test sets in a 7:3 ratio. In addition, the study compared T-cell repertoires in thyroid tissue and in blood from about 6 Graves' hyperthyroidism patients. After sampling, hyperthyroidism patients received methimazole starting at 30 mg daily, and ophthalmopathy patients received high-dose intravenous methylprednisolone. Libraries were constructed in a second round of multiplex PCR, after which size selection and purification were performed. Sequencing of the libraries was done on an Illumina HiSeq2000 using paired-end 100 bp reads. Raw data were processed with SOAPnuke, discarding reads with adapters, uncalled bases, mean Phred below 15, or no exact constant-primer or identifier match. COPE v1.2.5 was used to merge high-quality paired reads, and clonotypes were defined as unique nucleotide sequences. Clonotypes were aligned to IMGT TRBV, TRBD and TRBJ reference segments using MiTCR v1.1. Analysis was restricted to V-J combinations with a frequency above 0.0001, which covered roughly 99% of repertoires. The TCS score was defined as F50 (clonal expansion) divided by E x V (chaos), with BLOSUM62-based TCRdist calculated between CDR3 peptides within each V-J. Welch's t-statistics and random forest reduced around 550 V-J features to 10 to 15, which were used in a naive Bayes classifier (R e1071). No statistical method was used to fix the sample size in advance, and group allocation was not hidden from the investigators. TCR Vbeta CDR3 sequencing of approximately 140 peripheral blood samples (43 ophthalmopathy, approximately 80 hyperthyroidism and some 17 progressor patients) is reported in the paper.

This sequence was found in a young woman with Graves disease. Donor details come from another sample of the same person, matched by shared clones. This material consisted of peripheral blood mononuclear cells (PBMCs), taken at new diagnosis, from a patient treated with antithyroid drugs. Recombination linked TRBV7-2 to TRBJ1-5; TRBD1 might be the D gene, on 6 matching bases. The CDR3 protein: CASSDRFNQPQHF. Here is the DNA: TGTGCCAGCAGCGACAGGTTCAATCAGCCCCAGCATTTT.